This T cell receptor (beta chain) was retrieved from a study of radiation and T cells in renal cell carcinoma. As for time point: blood 4 weeks post-SBRT, at nephrectomy. Noted treatment: 15 Gy SBRT to primary tumor, nephrectomy 4 weeks later. The CDR3 is 13 amino acids. Germline V gene sequence: CDR1 MNHEY, CDR2 SVGAGI. With 10 bases clipped from V and 2 bases from J, the junction kept 5 bases outside the gene matches. Here immunoSEQ multiplex PCR was the method, and the copy in TCRdb shows in-frame clones only, minus some. This table holds about 150,000 clones, 86% found once. This chain uses TRBV6-5 with TRBJ2-3; 8 bases are shared with TRBD1. This TCR was recovered from a woman aged 45-60 years with renal cell carcinoma. The source was blood, collected from a patient whose treatment included radiotherapy and nephrectomy. CDR3 loop: CATRTGPTDTQYF. The CDR3 DNA follows: TGTGCCACCAGGACAGGGCCCACAGATACGCAGTATTTT.